This TCR beta chain was identified during a study of beta chain features in type 1 diabetes. Germline V gene data show CDR1 as SGHTA and CDR2 as FQGNSA. V lost 5 bases and J lost 6, with 11 bases in between. There are 12 residues in the CDR3. This clone was detected ten times or more. The investigators reverse transcribed all of the isolated RNA, so they sequenced expressed TCRB transcripts. The protocol was immunoSEQ multiplex PCR, while the TCRdb copy is restricted to in-frame clones and leaves out a portion. The sample holds 120,000 to 150,000 clones, 6.9% seen once. The receptor comes from a woman aged 30 to 39 in good health. Specimen: central memory CD4+ T cells from blood. The rearrangement joins TRBV7-2 to TRBJ2-7; D uncertain. In nucleotides, the CDR3 is TGTGCCAGCAGCCTCGTACTATTCGAGCAGTACTTC. Translating it yields CASSLVLFEQYF.